This T cell receptor (beta chain) was identified during a study of shared clonotypes between healthy human individuals. Measured with immunoSEQ multiplex PCR; TCRdb has only the in-frame clones, and not every one. This repertoire shows 2 million to 3 million clones, under 95% found once; its top ten account for 0.36%. V lost 4 bases to trimming and J lost 15 bases; unmatched junction nucleotides: 9. The length of the CDR3 is 13 residues. Per the germline V gene, CDR1 is SGHTA and CDR2 is FQGNSA. This rearrangement joins TRBV7-2 to TRBJ2-1, with TRBD1 matching over 10 bases. Sequencing was done on a sample of naive CD4+ T cells from PBMCs. Subset denoted: CD45RA+ positively selected. The sequence came from a man aged 18-30 years in good health. Some clones in this sample may be carry-over from other donors' samples. This chain's CDR3 is CASSYPPGQGSFF. As DNA, the CDR3 is TGTGCCAGCAGCTATCCACCGGGACAGGGGTCGTTCTTC.